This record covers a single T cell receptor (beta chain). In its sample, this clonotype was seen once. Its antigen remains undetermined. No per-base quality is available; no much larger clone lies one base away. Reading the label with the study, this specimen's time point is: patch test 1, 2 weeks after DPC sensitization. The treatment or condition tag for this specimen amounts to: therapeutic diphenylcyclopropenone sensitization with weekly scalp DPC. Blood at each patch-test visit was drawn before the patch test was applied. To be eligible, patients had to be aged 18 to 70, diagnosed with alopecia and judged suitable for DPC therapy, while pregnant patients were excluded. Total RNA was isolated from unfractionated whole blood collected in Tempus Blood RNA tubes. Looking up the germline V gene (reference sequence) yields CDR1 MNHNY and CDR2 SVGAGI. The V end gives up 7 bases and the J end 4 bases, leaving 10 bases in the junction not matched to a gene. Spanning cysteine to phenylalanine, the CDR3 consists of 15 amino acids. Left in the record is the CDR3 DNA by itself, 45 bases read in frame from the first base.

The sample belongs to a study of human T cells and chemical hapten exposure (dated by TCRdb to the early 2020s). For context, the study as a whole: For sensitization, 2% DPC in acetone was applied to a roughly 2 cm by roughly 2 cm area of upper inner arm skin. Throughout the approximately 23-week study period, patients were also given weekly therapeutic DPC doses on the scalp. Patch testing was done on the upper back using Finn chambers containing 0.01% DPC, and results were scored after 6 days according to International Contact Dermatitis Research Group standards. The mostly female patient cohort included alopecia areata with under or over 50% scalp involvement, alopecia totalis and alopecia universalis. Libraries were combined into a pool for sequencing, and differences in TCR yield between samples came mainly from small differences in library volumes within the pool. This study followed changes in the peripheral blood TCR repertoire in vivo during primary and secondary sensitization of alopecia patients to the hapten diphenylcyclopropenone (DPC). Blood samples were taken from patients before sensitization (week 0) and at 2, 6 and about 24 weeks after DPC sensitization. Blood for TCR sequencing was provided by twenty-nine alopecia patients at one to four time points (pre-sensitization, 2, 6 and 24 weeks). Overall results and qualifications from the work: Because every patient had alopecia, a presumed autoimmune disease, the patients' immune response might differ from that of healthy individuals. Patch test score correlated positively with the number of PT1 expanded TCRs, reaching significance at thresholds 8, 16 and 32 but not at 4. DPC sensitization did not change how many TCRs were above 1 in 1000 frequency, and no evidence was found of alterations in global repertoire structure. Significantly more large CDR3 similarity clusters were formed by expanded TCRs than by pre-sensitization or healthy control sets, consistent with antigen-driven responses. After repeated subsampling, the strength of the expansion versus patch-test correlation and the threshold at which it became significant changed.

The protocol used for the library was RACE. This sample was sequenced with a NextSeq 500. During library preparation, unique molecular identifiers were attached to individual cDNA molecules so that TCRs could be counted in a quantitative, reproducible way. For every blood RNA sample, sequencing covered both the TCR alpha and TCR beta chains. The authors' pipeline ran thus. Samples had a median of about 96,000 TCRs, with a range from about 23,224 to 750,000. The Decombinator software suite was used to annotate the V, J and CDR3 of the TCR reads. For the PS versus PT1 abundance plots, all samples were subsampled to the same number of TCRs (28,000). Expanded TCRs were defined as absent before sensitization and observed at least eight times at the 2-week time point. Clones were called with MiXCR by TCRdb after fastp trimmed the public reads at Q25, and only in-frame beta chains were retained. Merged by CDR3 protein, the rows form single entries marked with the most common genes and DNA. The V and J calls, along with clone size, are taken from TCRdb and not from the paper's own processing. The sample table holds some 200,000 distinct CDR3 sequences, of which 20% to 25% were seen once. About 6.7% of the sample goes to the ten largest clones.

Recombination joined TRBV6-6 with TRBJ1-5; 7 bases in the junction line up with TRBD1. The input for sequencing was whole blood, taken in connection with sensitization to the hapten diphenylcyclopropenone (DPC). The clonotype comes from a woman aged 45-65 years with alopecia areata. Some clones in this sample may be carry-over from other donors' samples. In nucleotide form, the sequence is TGTGCCAGCACCGAAACAGGGGTTGGAAATCAGCCCCAGCATTTT. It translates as CASTETGVGNQPQHF.